The source of this T cell receptor beta chain is a study of post-analysis software for immune sequencing data. Study results and limitations: Significantly lower normalized Chao1 diversity was seen in multiple sclerosis patients than in controls. Controls had lower frequencies than patients of roughly five TRBV segments, which included TRBV5-6, TRBV5-1 and TRBV20-1.

Unique-molecular-identifier-tagged TCR beta cDNA libraries were used. Each CDR3 protein is one row after TCRdb ran MiXCR on the PCR reads. Counted here are approximately 730,000 distinct CDR3 sequences, under 60% occurring once; the ten biggest clones make up over 4.5%. This clonotype appeared a few times. Its antigen is as yet unknown. Trimming shortened V by 7 bases and J by 0 bases, and 13 bases separated the two germline ends. Germline-derived CDR1 and CDR2 are SEHNR and FQNEAQ (reference sequence). This CDR3 is built from 15 residues. The TCR comes from a girl aged 10-17 years with multiple sclerosis. The rearrangement joins TRBV7-9 to TRBJ2-1; D remains unclear. The sequencing input was blood. This CDR3 reads CASIRRGSSYNEQFF. The CDR3 region has the DNA TGTGCCAGCATCAGGAGAGGTAGCTCCTACAATGAGCAGTTCTTC.